The 2 T cell receptor beta chains listed next were all sequenced from one sample in a study of Graves' ophthalmopathy and Graves' hyperthyroidism. For repertoire sequencing, the TCR beta CDR3 regions were amplified from RNA transcripts. An initial RT-PCR round employing HTBI primers preceded a second-round multiplex PCR. MiXCR, applied by TCRdb to the multiplex PCR reads, yields one record per CDR3 protein. The profile shows about 240,000 distinct CDR3 sequences, around 45% of them singletons. Sequencing was performed on peripheral blood. The receptors derive from an adult man with Graves' ophthalmopathy.

The rearrangement links TRBV20-1 to TRBJ2-7; possibly TRBD2 for D (6 bases). V gave up 4 bases and J gave up 2 bases, with 18 bases separating them. This CDR3 is built from 15 residues. The germline V gene has CDR1 DFQATT and CDR2 SNEGSKA (reference sequence). This CDR3 is CSATAPAEGTYEQYF. CDR3 nucleotide sequence: TGCAGTGCTACAGCCCCAGCGGAGGGAACCTACGAGCAGTACTTC.

The chain combines TRBV20-1 with TRBJ2-7; 9 bases line up with TRBD1. The CDR3 length is 13 residues. Looked up from germline, CDR1 is DFQATT and CDR2 is SNEGSKA (reference sequence). Trimming took 5 bases from V and 5 from J; bases not matched to a gene: 7. The CDR3, as DNA: TGCAGTGCTTCCCCGGGACAGGGTAACGAGCAGTACTTC. Amino acids: CSASPGQGNEQYF.